The clone carrying this TCR beta chain has just a few counts. As yet, its antigen is unknown. This entry comes from a study of graft-versus-host responses after intestinal transplantation. Looking at the study overall: Anti-thymocyte globulin was used for induction in all recipients, who then took tacrolimus and steroids for approximately 3 years.

Study observations and caveats: Recipient-marrow GvH clones were detected, some having first appeared in ileum or blood. Early post-transplant HvG declines showed an association with peak circulating GvH clone levels. High graft-versus-host to host-versus-graft clonal ratios were seen in allografts of patients with graft-donor T cell macrochimerism.

The method was immunoSEQ multiplex PCR; TCRdb's version includes in-frame clones alone and lacks a portion of them. The sample holds about 85,000 clones; around 93% are singletons and the top ten take less than 8.5%. The CDR3 extends over 14 amino acids. CDR1 SGDLS and CDR2 YYNGEE come from the germline V gene. V shed 2 bases and J shed 2 bases, with 10 bases lying between them. The V and J genes are TRBV9 and TRBJ1-2, with a weak D call TRBD1 (6 bases). The specimen was unstimulated CD8+ T cells sorted from spleen or lymph node cells, collected before transplant. This sequence was found in a human donor who was the organ donor for an intestinal transplant. The CDR3 region is CASSVAGQNYGYTF. DNA for the CDR3: TGTGCCAGCAGCGTTGCGGGACAAAACTATGGCTACACCTTC.